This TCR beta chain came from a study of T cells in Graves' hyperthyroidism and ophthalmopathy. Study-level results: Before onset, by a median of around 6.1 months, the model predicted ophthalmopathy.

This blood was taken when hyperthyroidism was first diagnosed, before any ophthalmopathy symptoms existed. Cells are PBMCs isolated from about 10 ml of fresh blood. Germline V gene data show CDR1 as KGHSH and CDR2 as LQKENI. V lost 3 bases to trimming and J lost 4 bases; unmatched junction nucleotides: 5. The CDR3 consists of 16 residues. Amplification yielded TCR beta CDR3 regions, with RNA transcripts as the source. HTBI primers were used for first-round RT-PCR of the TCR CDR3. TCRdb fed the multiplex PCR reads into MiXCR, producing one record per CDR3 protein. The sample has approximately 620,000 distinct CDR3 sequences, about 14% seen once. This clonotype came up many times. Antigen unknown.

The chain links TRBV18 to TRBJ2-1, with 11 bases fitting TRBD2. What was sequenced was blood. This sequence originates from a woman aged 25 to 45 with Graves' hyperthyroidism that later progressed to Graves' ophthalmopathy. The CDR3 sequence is CASSPVAGGPYNEQFF. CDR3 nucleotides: TGTGCCAGCTCACCGGTAGCGGGAGGGCCGTACAATGAGCAGTTCTTC.